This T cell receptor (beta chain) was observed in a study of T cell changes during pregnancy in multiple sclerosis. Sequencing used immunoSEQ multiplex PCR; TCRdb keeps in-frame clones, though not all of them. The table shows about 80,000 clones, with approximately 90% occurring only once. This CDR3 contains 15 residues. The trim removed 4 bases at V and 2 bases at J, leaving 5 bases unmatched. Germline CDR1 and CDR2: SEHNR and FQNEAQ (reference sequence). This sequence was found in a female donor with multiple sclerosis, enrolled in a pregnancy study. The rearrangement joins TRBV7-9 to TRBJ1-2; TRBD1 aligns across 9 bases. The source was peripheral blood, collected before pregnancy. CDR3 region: CASSSSGTGNYGYTF. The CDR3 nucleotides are TGTGCCAGCAGCTCCTCCGGGACAGGGAACTATGGCTACACCTTC.